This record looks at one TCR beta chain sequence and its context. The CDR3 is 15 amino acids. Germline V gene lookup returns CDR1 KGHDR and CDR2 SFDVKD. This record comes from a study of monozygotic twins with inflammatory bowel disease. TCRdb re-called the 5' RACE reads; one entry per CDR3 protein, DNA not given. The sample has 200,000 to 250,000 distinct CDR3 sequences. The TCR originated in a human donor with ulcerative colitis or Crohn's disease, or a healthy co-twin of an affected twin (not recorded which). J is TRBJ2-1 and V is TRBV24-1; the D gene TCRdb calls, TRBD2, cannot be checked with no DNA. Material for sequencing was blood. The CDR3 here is CATSAASGRLEEQFF.